Listed here are 20 T cell receptor beta chains from one sample, sequenced in a study of ipilimumab plus nivolumab after autologous stem cell transplantation (dated by TCRdb to the early 2020s). Preparation of the library involved the immunoSEQ multiplex PCR assay. The table was pulled from immuneACCESS by TCRdb, which kept in-frame rearrangements only. Such tables lose some clones; where checked, under half of the loss comes from unresolved V genes, and the rest has no known cause. The sample profile shows 10,000 to 15,000 clones; 60% to 75% of them were found once. Approximately 17% of the sample lies in the top ten. The sequences come from PBMCs, collected in a trial of ipilimumab plus nivolumab as post-transplant consolidation. These receptors were obtained from a male donor with diffuse large B-cell lymphoma.

The chain combines TRBV5-4 with TRBJ2-5; 9 bases match TRBD2. The CDR3 runs to 15 residues. The germline CDR1 and CDR2 sequences are SGHNT and YYREEE (reference sequence). The J segment lost 5 bases and the V segment lost 2 bases, leaving 7 bases of the junction unmatched. CDR3: CASSFTLAGWETQYF. CDR3 DNA sequence: TGTGCCAGCAGCTTCACCCTAGCGGGATGGGAGACCCAGTACTTC.

This chain uses TRBV25-1 with TRBJ1-3; D is possibly TRBD1 (5 bases). The CDR3 is made up of 15 amino acids. Trimming removed 5 bases from V and 4 bases from J, with 15 bases in between. The germline gives CDR1 MGHDK, CDR2 SYGVNS. The CDR3 reads CASSNSRVSGNTIYF. The CDR3 DNA is TGTGCCAGCAGTAATTCCAGGGTATCCGGAAACACCATATATTTT.

The chain is built from TRBV5-1 and TRBJ1-2, with D unresolved. Germline loops: CDR1 SGHRS, CDR2 YFSETQ. Deletions cut 0 bases from V and 5 bases from J, with 8 bases between. The CDR3 is 13 amino acids. The CDR3 protein is CASSLAGGYGYTF. For the CDR3, the DNA is TGCGCCAGCAGCTTGGCCGGTGGGTATGGCTACACCTTC.

This clone was seen more than once but under ten times. The chain couples TRBV9 to TRBJ2-1; TRBD2 matches at 8 bases. Germline CDR1 reads SGDLS; CDR2 reads YYNGEE. With V trimmed by 0 bases and J by 5 bases, 4 bases remained unmatched. The length of the CDR3 is 15 residues. CDR3 in amino acids: CASSVVGSGNNEQFF. DNA of the CDR3: TGTGCCAGCAGCGTAGTAGGTAGCGGGAACAATGAGCAGTTCTTC.

A remark on this clone: At one end the junction does not follow the germline gene, possibly because of a read error. This sample includes further DNA sequences coding for the same CDR3. The chain combines TRBV19 with TRBJ1-1; no clear D gene. The CDR3 consists of 19 residues. The germline gives CDR1 LNHDA, CDR2 SQIVND (reference sequence). In DNA form, the CDR3 reads TGTGCTAGTAGTAACCAACCTGTTACAGTTTCCTTGATGAACACTGAAGCTTTCTTT. It encodes CASSNQPVTVSLMNTEAFF. The variable domain in full, with the rest retrieved from reference TRBV19 and TRBJ1-1, is DGGITQSPKYLFRKEGQNVTLSCEQNLNHDAMYWYRQDPGQGLRLIYYSQIVNDFQKGDIAEGYSVSREKKESFPLTVTSAQKNPTAFYLCASSNQPVTVSLMNTEAFFGQGTRLTVV.

The CDR3 DNA follows: TGCAGTGCGGGACAGTATGAAAAACTGTTTTTT. Protein product: CSAGQYEKLFF. The chain combines TRBV20-1 with TRBJ1-4, with 7 bases aligning to TRBD1. Germline CDR1 DFQATT, CDR2 SNEGSKA (reference sequence). The CDR3 totals 11 residues. After removal of 6 bases from V and 6 bases from J, the junction contained 1 base not matched to a gene.

The chain combines TRBV7-2 with TRBJ2-5, with 14 bases matching TRBD2. CDR1 is SGHTA and CDR2 is FQGNSA in the germline V gene. J lost 1 base, V lost 4 bases, and 11 bases had no gene match. The CDR3 is 19 amino acids. The CDR3 reads CASSSSGTSGRPSQETQYF. In nucleotides, the CDR3 is TGTGCCAGCAGCTCCTCCGGGACTAGCGGGAGACCTTCCCAAGAGACCCAGTACTTC.

The CDR3 loop is CATSRVLAMGGFQPQHF. The CDR3 DNA reads TGTGCCACCAGCAGAGTACTGGCTATGGGGGGCTTTCAGCCCCAGCATTTT. V and J are TRBV15 and TRBJ1-5; the D gene is possibly TRBD1 (6 bases). This CDR3 has 17 residues. Germline values: CDR1 LNHNV, CDR2 YYDKDF (reference sequence). Trimming cost V 1 base and J 6 bases, with 19 bases left between them.

This chain connects TRBV15 to TRBJ1-2; the match to TRBD1 covers 7 bases. V gave up 4 bases and J gave up 3 bases; unmatched junction bases: 5. CDR1 and CDR2 from the germline V gene are LNHNV and YYDKDF (reference sequence). The CDR3 is made up of 14 amino acids. In DNA, the CDR3 is TGTGCCACCAGCATAGCTACAGGGGACTATGGCTACACCTTC. Its translation: CATSIATGDYGYTF.

This chain uses TRBV6-5 with TRBJ2-5; 7 positions agree with TRBD1. The V gene's germline CDR1 is MNHEY and CDR2 SVGAGI. After removal of 4 bases from V and 5 bases from J, the junction contained 7 bases not matched to a gene. The CDR3 sequence is 14 residues long. CDR3 sequence reads: CASSFRTGSETQYF. CDR3 DNA sequence: TGTGCCAGCAGTTTCAGGACAGGATCCGAGACCCAGTACTTC.

This chain joins TRBV6-5 and TRBJ1-6; the match to TRBD1 covers 9 bases. Germline CDR1 and CDR2: MNHEY and SVGAGI. The CDR3 runs 15 residues. With 0 bases clipped from V and 8 bases from J, the junction kept 2 bases outside the gene matches. CDR3: CASSYSRTGDSPLHF. The CDR3 DNA reads TGTGCCAGCAGTTACTCACGGACAGGGGATTCACCCCTCCACTTT.

The gene calls are TRBV9 and TRBJ1-2; 7 nucleotides line up with TRBD1. The CDR3 has 15 amino acids. Germline V gene data show CDR1 as SGDLS and CDR2 as YYNGEE. With 2 bases clipped from V and 2 bases from J, the junction kept 6 bases outside the gene matches. The CDR3 bases are TGTGCCAGCAGCGTGGTCGACAGGGCGAACTATGGCTACACCTTC. Amino acids: CASSVVDRANYGYTF.

This chain connects TRBV18 to TRBJ2-7, with TRBD2 matching 9 bases. From germline, CDR1 is KGHSH and CDR2 LQKENI. V lost 6 bases, J lost 7 bases, and 7 bases stayed unmatched. This CDR3 region has 13 residues. Here the CDR3 DNA reads TGTGCCAGCTCGGCGGGAGGGTCGGTAGAGCAGTACTTC. Protein sequence: CASSAGGSVEQYF.

The chain's CDR3 is CASSLVEGNTGELFF. In nucleotides, the CDR3 is TGTGCCAGCAGCTTAGTAGAGGGGAACACCGGGGAGCTGTTTTTT. The J gene is TRBJ2-2, the V gene TRBV7-6; D possibly corresponds to TRBD2 (5 bases). The CDR3 length is 15 residues. The V end was cut by 1 base, the J end by 1 base, with 7 bases between. The germline gives CDR1 SGHVS, CDR2 FNYEAQ.

This chain uses TRBV11-2 with TRBJ2-5; D gene unclear. Trimming shortened V by 2 bases and J by 5 bases, and 12 bases separated the two germline ends. This CDR3 is built from 14 residues. Germline loops: CDR1 SGHAT, CDR2 FQNNGV. The CDR3 region is CASSLTLGWETQYF. The CDR3 nucleotides are TGTGCCAGCAGCTTAACGTTAGGGTGGGAGACCCAGTACTTC.

J is TRBJ2-5 and V is TRBV5-1, with 9 bases aligning to TRBD1. The DNA end lines up better with TRBJ2-7; the J call may be wrong. CDR1 is SGHRS, CDR2 YFSETQ, per germline. The CDR3 consists of 15 residues. CDR3 region: CASTMDRGNSYEQYF. CDR3 in DNA: TGCGCCAGCACTATGGACAGGGGAAACTCCTACGAGCAGTACTTC.

This clone was counted a few times. This chain uses TRBV19 with TRBJ1-1, with unresolved D. The CDR3 spans 12 residues. Germline V CDR1 and CDR2: LNHDA, SQIVND (reference sequence). The V gene lost 1 base and the J gene lost 0 bases, with 0 bases spanning the gap. For the CDR3, the DNA is TGTGCCAGTAGTATAGTGAACACTGAAGCTTTCTTT. Residues: CASSIVNTEAFF.

This chain connects TRBV6-5 to TRBJ1-1, with TRBD1 as a possible D gene (5 bases). CDR1 is MNHEY, CDR2 SVGAGI, per germline. There are 13 residues in the CDR3. V lost 2 bases to trimming and J lost 5 bases, with 9 bases between them. CDR3 sequence reads: CASSYKGATEAFF. The CDR3 coding sequence is TGTGCCAGCAGTTACAAAGGGGCGACTGAAGCTTTCTTT.

The V gene is TRBV19, the J gene TRBJ2-3; D remains unclear. V was shortened by 7 bases and J by 0 bases, with 17 bases between the two germline ends. This CDR3 contains 16 residues. From germline, CDR1 is LNHDA and CDR2 SQIVND (reference sequence). The CDR3 nucleotides are TGTGCCAGTACCCTCACCCGAGCAGCTAGCACAGATACGCAGTATTTT. Protein product: CASTLTRAASTDTQYF.

The CDR3 bases are TGTGCCAGCAGCCGGACTAGCGGGAGGGAGACCCAGTACTTC. Its protein product is CASSRTSGRETQYF. The rearrangement uses TRBV7-9 and TRBJ2-5; 14 positions match TRBD2. This CDR3 is 14 amino acids long. The germline V gene has CDR1 SEHNR and CDR2 FQNEAQ (reference sequence). Trimming removed 5 bases from V and 5 bases from J; junction bases left unmatched: 1.